This T cell receptor beta chain was found in a study of blood T cell repertoires in COVID-19. About the study: Spain, Italy and the United States supplied samples that represented acute and convalescent COVID-19. T cells, B-cell-depleted T cells, or PBMCs provided the cDNA or gDNA that served as material.

In the original processing: Reference gene primers were amplified, and this amplification served to estimate nucleated cell counts. The assay was immunoSEQ multiplex PCR, and TCRdb's table has in-frame clones only and misses some. The V and J calls and clone size were taken over from that table, and D and trimming were inferred from the DNA. The table lists 450,000 to 500,000 clones, over 75% of them singletons. With 3 bases removed from V and 2 bases from J, the gap between germline ends came to 11 bases. This CDR3 is built from 15 residues. CDR1 is SGHAT and CDR2 is FQNNGV in the germline V gene. The chain employs TRBV11-2 and TRBJ2-1; a weak D match, TRBD1 (5 bases). The sequenced sample was peripheral blood. The sequence was obtained from a human donor in a cohort sampled during active COVID-19. Written as DNA, the CDR3 is TGTGCCAGCAGCTTTATTGGGGCCGCCTACAATGAGCAGTTCTTC. As protein: CASSFIGAAYNEQFF.